Each of the 9 T cell receptor beta chains below was sequenced from the same sample in a study of patients and donors after allogeneic stem cell transplantation. TCRdb recomputed calls from the RT-PCR reads with MiXCR, one row per CDR3 protein. The sample shows hundreds of thousands of distinct CDR3 sequences, 15% to 20% of them seen only once. The sample was blood, either unsorted or a sorted T cell fraction (not recorded which). Every receptor here comes from a human donor who was either an allogeneic HSCT recipient or a stem cell or donor lymphocyte infusion donor (not recorded which). It is not recorded whose cells these are; they may come from a transplant donor.

The chain links TRBV7-8 to TRBJ2-3; 13 positions match TRBD2. CDR3 length: 18 amino acids. After removal of 5 bases from V and 2 bases from J, the junction contained 10 bases not matched to a gene. The germline CDR1 and CDR2 sequences are SGHVS and FQNEAQ. In DNA form, the CDR3 reads TGTGCCAGCAGCCCCCGGACTAGCGGGAGACTAAACACAGATACGCAGTATTTT. It translates to CASSPRTSGRLNTDTQYF.

V is TRBV6-5 and J is TRBJ2-1, with TRBD1 matching over 8 bases. The CDR3 loop spans 15 amino acids. Trimming at V came to 2 bases and at J to 7 bases, leaving 7 bases not matched to a gene. The germline V gene encodes CDR1 MNHEY and CDR2 SVGAGI. Written as DNA, the CDR3 is TGTGCCAGCAGTTACCCCGGACAGGGTCTGAATGAGCAGTTCTTC. It is translated as CASSYPGQGLNEQFF.

The chain couples TRBV2 to TRBJ1-2; 7 bases match TRBD1. This CDR3 spans 14 amino acids. Germline lookup yields CDR1 SNHLY and CDR2 FYNNEI. With 4 bases clipped from V and 7 bases from J, the junction kept 9 bases outside the gene matches. The CDR3 spells CASSGGQSAGGYTF. CDR3 sequence (DNA): TGTGCCAGCAGTGGGGGACAGTCAGCAGGTGGCTACACCTTC.

The chain joins TRBV6-1 to TRBJ2-3; D is tentatively TRBD1 or TRBD2 (6 bases each). This CDR3 comprises 14 residues. Trimming removed 6 bases at V and 0 bases at J, with 10 bases between. The germline CDR1 and CDR2 sequences are MNHNS and SASEGT. The DNA for the CDR3 is TGTGCCAGCAGGAGGGGGGCGAGCACAGATACGCAGTATTTT. Its translation is CASRRGASTDTQYF.

The chain couples TRBV2 to TRBJ1-2; D is unresolved. Germline V gene sequence: CDR1 SNHLY, CDR2 FYNNEI. The V gene lost 6 bases and the J gene lost 12 bases, with 17 bases spanning the gap. The CDR3 covers 12 residues. The CDR3 is CASRSDGLVDTF. The CDR3 nucleotides are TGTGCCAGCAGAAGCGACGGTTTGGTCGACACCTTC.

The J gene is TRBJ2-7, the V gene TRBV6-1; TRBD2 aligns across 7 bases. CDR1 and CDR2 (germline): MNHNS, SASEGT. CDR3 length equals 13 residues. V lost 7 bases, J lost 1 base, and 4 bases stayed unmatched. The DNA of the CDR3 is TGTGCCAGCACCCCAGCGGGATCCTACGAGCAGTACTTC. Its translation: CASTPAGSYEQYF.

This clonotype was observed a handful of times. V is TRBV20-1 and J is TRBJ2-1; 8 bases match TRBD2. CDR3 length equals 15 residues. The J segment lost 4 bases and the V segment lost 1 base, leaving 6 bases of the junction unmatched. The V gene's germline CDR1 is DFQATT and CDR2 SNEGSKA (reference sequence). The CDR3 here is CSARGSGGPYNEQFF. DNA of the CDR3: TGCAGTGCTAGAGGGAGCGGGGGTCCTTACAATGAGCAGTTCTTC.

In this sample, this clonotype turned up a few times. The rearrangement joins TRBV18 to TRBJ2-2, with 9 bases aligning to TRBD1. The CDR3 loop spans 15 amino acids. The J segment lost 10 bases and the V segment lost 3 bases, leaving 9 bases of the junction unmatched. Germline assignment: CDR1 KGHSH and CDR2 LQKENI. The CDR3 is CASSPGQGESVELFF. The CDR3 DNA is TGTGCCAGCTCACCGGGACAGGGAGAAAGTGTGGAGCTGTTTTTT.

This clonotype was counted a few times. The chain joins TRBV29-1 to TRBJ2-7, with D uncertain. CDR1 SQVTM and CDR2 ANQGSEA come from the germline V gene. This CDR3 contains 11 residues. V lost 4 bases, J lost 4 bases, and 8 bases lay in between. The CDR3 loop reads CSVVAAYEQYF. CDR3 bases: TGCAGCGTTGTCGCGGCATACGAGCAGTACTTC.